This T cell receptor (beta chain) came from a study of cytomegalovirus exposure and HLA in healthy donors. The wider study: Among roughly 190 million T cells, an earlier analysis found 117 million unique TCR beta sequences. Study-level findings and limits: Other equally common chains were less clonally expanded than HLA-associated TCR beta chains, a later analysis showed. TCR beta V segments were, for the most part, productive about 90% or about 30% of the time in an earlier analysis.

Germline V lookup: CDR1 SGHRS, CDR2 YFSETQ. The CDR3 is made up of 16 amino acids. With 0 bases clipped from V and 4 bases from J, the junction kept 4 bases outside the gene matches. Primers included in the PCR were 60 Vbeta and 13 Jbeta primers. Clones were sequenced by immunoSEQ multiplex PCR, and TCRdb holds only the in-frame ones, with some missing. This sample has about 130,000 clones, with about 80% found just once. As to this clone: The antigen remains unidentified.

Material: PBMCs. V and J are TRBV5-1 and TRBJ2-3, with 11 positions matching TRBD1. The sequence derives from a woman aged 40 to 50 in good health and CMV-seronegative. The CDR3 sequence: CASSLAGTGGSDTQYF. Here the CDR3 DNA reads TGCGCCAGCAGCTTGGCTGGGACAGGGGGATCAGATACGCAGTATTTT.